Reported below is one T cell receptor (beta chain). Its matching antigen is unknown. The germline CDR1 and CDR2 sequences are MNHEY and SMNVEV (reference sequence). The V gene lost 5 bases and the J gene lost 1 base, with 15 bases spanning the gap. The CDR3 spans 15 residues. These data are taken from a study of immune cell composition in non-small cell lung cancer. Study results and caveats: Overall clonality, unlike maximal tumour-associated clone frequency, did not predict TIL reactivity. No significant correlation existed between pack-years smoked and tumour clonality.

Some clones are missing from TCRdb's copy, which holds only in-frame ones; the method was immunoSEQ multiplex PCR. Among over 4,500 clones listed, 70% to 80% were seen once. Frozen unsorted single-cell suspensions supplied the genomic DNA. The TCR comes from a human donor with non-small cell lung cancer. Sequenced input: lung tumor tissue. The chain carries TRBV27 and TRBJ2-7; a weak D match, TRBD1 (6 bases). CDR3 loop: CASSLAGTPSYEQYF. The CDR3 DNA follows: TGTGCCAGCAGTCTCGCCGGGACACCTTCCTACGAGCAGTACTTC.